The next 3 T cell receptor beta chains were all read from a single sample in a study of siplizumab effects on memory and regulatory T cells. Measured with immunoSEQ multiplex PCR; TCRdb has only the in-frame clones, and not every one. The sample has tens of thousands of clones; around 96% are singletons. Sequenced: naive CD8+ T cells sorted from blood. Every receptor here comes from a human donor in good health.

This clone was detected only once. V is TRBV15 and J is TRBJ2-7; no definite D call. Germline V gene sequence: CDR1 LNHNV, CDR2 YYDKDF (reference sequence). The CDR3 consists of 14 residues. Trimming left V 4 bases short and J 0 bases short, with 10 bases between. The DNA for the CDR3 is TGTGCCACCAGCAAGGGATTAACCTCCTACGAGCAGTACTTC. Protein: CATSKGLTSYEQYF.

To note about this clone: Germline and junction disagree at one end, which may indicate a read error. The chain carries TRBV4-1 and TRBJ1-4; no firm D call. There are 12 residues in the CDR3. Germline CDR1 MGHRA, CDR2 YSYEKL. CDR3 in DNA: TGCGCCAGCAGCCACACTAACGAAAAACTGTTTTTT. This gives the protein CASSHTNEKLFF.

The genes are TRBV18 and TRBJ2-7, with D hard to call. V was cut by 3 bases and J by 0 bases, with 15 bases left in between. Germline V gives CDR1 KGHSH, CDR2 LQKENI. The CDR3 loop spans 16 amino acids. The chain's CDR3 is CASSPLLDPNSYEQYF. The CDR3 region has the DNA TGTGCCAGCTCACCTCTCCTCGACCCGAACTCCTACGAGCAGTACTTC.